Listed below are T cell receptor beta chains from one sample, sequenced in a study of T-cell reconstitution after alpha-beta-depleted transplantation in children. TCRdb fed the PCR reads into MiXCR, producing one record per CDR3 protein. Seen here are a few hundred thousand distinct CDR3 sequences, 25% to 30% observed once, and the top ten hold under 45%. The source was PBMCs, collected before TCRalphabeta/CD19-depleted stem cell transplant. These receptors were taken from a boy younger than two with Wiskott-Aldrich syndrome, due to receive a stem cell transplant. Each CDR3 is given with its conserved first and last residue. D genes are given only for firm matches. Size is stated for part of the rows, as once, few or many counts, or as a class when the clone is expanded.

v_gene,len,d_gene,j_gene,abundance,CDR3nt,CDR3aa
TRBV5-5,16,-,TRBJ2-2,few,TGTGCCAGCAGCTTGGTTAGGACAGAGTTAACCGGGGAGCTGTTTTTT,CASSLVRTELTGELFF
TRBV20-1,13,-,TRBJ2-3,-,TGCAGTGCTAGTAGTGGTGGAACAGATACGCAGTATTTT,CSASSGGTDTQYF
TRBV7-8,14,TRBD1,TRBJ2-2,-,TGTGCCAGCAGCTTTCGGACAGGGATCGGGGAGCTGTTTTTT,CASSFRTGIGELFF
TRBV12-3/TRBV12-4,14,-,TRBJ2-1,few,TGTGCCAGCAGTTTAGCCAGGGGGAGGAATGAGCAGTTCTTC,CASSLARGRNEQFF
TRBV11-1,18,-,TRBJ2-4,-,TGTGCCAGCAGCGAAGGCCCGACAGGACCTCTAGCCAAAAACATTCAGTACTTC,CASSEGPTGPLAKNIQYF
TRBV4-1,17,-,TRBJ2-1,-,TGCGCCAGCAGCCAAGTGTACGATCGGGGGATGTACAATGAGCAGTTCTTC,CASSQVYDRGMYNEQFF
TRBV5-4,15,-,TRBJ1-1,few,TGTGCCAGCAGCGTAATACAGGGCATGAACACTGAAGCTTTCTTT,CASSVIQGMNTEAFF
TRBV3-1,13,-,TRBJ2-7,-,TGTGCCAGCAGCCAGCCGGATTCATACGAGCAGTACTTC,CASSQPDSYEQYF
TRBV5-6,15,TRBD2,TRBJ2-1,few,TGTGCCAGCGAACTCGCGGGAGGGCCCTACAATGAGCAGTTCTTC,CASELAGGPYNEQFF
TRBV12-3/TRBV12-4,17,-,TRBJ2-7,few,TGTGCCAGCAGTTTTGAGTTCCGAGTCAATCCAGTTTACGAGCAGTACTTC,CASSFEFRVNPVYEQYF
TRBV20-1,13,-,TRBJ1-3,few,TGCAGTGCCACGAGGGGCTCTGGAAACACCATATATTTT,CSATRGSGNTIYF
TRBV30,14,-,TRBJ2-6,-,TGTGCCTGGAGTATGGGCTCTGGGGCCAACGTCCTGACTTTC,CAWSMGSGANVLTF
TRBV5-1,22,TRBD2,TRBJ2-5,-,TGCGCCAGCAGCTTGGTGGCGACTAGCGGGAGTCAGAGCCTCCAACATCAAGAGACCCAGTACTTC,CASSLVATSGSQSLQHQETQYF
TRBV28,12,-,TRBJ2-1,-,TGTGCCAGCATGCTCCCCTACAATGAGCAGTTCTTC,CASMLPYNEQFF
TRBV19,14,TRBD1,TRBJ2-1,-,TGTGCCAGTAGTATAACCACAGGGGGTACTGAGCAGTTCTTC,CASSITTGGTEQFF
TRBV5-1,16,TRBD1,TRBJ2-7,few,TGCGCCAGCAGCATCGCCTCCGGGACAGGGGGGTTCGAGCAGTACTTC,CASSIASGTGGFEQYF
TRBV5-1,15,-,TRBJ2-7,-,TGCGCCAGCACCCGTACCCTAGCAGGGACGGCCGAGCAGTACTTC,CASTRTLAGTAEQYF
TRBV29-1,15,TRBD2,TRBJ2-1,-,TGCAGCGTTGAATTTCCTAGCGGATCCTACAATGAGCAGTTCTTC,CSVEFPSGSYNEQFF
TRBV5-5,15,TRBD2,TRBJ2-1,few,TGTGCCAGCAGCTTAGCGGGAGGGCCTGACAATGAGCAGTTCTTC,CASSLAGGPDNEQFF
TRBV12-3/TRBV12-4,15,-,TRBJ2-7,-,TGTGCCAGCAGTTTATTCGGCGGGGATTCCTACGAGCAGTACTTC,CASSLFGGDSYEQYF
TRBV4-1,17,TRBD2,TRBJ2-1,few,TGCGCCAGCAGCCCTCTTCTAGCGGGAGTCTCCTACAATGAGCAGTTCTTC,CASSPLLAGVSYNEQFF
TRBV4-1,16,-,TRBJ2-7,-,TGCGCCAGCAGCCAAGGTGGGTGGGAGACGGGCTACGAGCAGTACTTC,CASSQGGWETGYEQYF
TRBV5-1,16,-,TRBJ1-4,-,TGCGCCAGCAGCCCCGGACAGACTGCAACTAATGAAAAACTGTTTTTT,CASSPGQTATNEKLFF
TRBV20-1,11,-,TRBJ2-7,-,TGCAGTGGGGTACAGTCCTACGAGCAGTACTTC,CSGVQSYEQYF
TRBV29-1,11,-,TRBJ2-2,-,TGCAGCGTTGCAGGGAGCGGGGAGCTGTTTTTT,CSVAGSGELFF
TRBV10-3,15,-,TRBJ2-1,-,TGTGCCATCAGTGAGTTCCAACAGGGGAGGGATGAGCAGTTCTTC,CAISEFQQGRDEQFF
TRBV12-3/TRBV12-4,14,-,TRBJ2-1,-,TGTGCCAGCAGGCGGGCACCCTCAGTTGAGGAGCAGTTCTTC,CASRRAPSVEEQFF
TRBV5-1,13,-,TRBJ2-1,few,TGCGCCAGCAGCTTGTTGGCGGCCTCGGAGCAGTTCTTC,CASSLLAASEQFF
TRBV12-3/TRBV12-4,14,-,TRBJ2-5,-,TGTGCCAGCAGTTTGGGGCAGGCTGTACAGACCCAGTACTTC,CASSLGQAVQTQYF
TRBV5-1,15,-,TRBJ1-2,few,TGCGCCAGCAGCTTGGGTGGGGCCACTAACTATGGCTACACCTTC,CASSLGGATNYGYTF
TRBV20-1,13,-,TRBJ2-2,-,TGCAGTGCTAGAGACAGGTTTACCGGGGAGCTGTTTTTT,CSARDRFTGELFF
TRBV3-1,15,TRBD2,TRBJ2-7,-,TGTGCCAGCAGCCAAGATAGCGGGAGCTCCTACGAGCAGTACTTC,CASSQDSGSSYEQYF
TRBV20-1,14,TRBD1,TRBJ1-4,-,TGCAGTGCGCCCGGACAGGGGGCGGGTGAAAAACTGTTTTTT,CSAPGQGAGEKLFF
TRBV10-3,13,TRBD1,TRBJ2-3,few,TGTGCCATCAGTGAAAAGACAGGGGGGGCGCAGTATTTT,CAISEKTGGAQYF
TRBV30,11,-,TRBJ2-1,-,TGTGCCTGGAGTGACAGGGAGCAGCAGTTCTTC,CAWSDREQQFF
TRBV12-3/TRBV12-4,16,-,TRBJ1-3,-,TGTGCCAGCAGTATACTGAGGACTGCCTCTGGAAACACCATATATTTT,CASSILRTASGNTIYF
TRBV20-1,14,-,TRBJ2-7,-,TGCAGTGGGGCTCGGGCCTCGAGCTCCTACGAGCAGTACTTC,CSGARASSSYEQYF
TRBV18,12,-,TRBJ2-2,-,TGTGCCAGCTCAGTGGCATCCGGGGAGCTGTTTTTT,CASSVASGELFF
TRBV5-1,15,TRBD2,TRBJ2-1,-,TGCGCCAGCAGACTACTAGCGGGAGGTAACAATGAGCAGTTCTTC,CASRLLAGGNNEQFF
TRBV28,15,-,TRBJ2-5,-,TGTGCCAGCAGTTTTCGTAGGCCCATCCAAGAGACCCAGTACTTC,CASSFRRPIQETQYF
TRBV5-6,15,-,TRBJ2-2,-,TGTGCCAGCAGCTTAACAGGGAGGGACACCGGGGAGCTGTTTTTT,CASSLTGRDTGELFF
TRBV4-2,16,TRBD1,TRBJ2-7,-,TGTGCCAGCAGCCAAGATAGGGACAGGGGGCGATATGAGCAGTACTTC,CASSQDRDRGRYEQYF
TRBV12-3/TRBV12-4,16,-,TRBJ2-7,few,TGTGCCAGCAGTTTAGAGGTCCGCCGGAGCTCCTACGAGCAGTACTTC,CASSLEVRRSSYEQYF
TRBV20-1,13,TRBD1,TRBJ2-1,few,TGCAGTGCCCGACAGGGGGCCTACAATGAGCAGTTCTTC,CSARQGAYNEQFF
TRBV20-1,14,TRBD1,TRBJ1-2,few,TGCAGTGCTTTTAGGACAGGGCCTAACTATGGCTACACCTTC,CSAFRTGPNYGYTF